These T cell receptor beta chains were read from a single sample in a study of blood T cells in healthy people across ages. MiXCR, run by TCRdb on the 5' RACE reads, gives a single entry per CDR3 protein. Here the sample spans just under 750,000 distinct CDR3 sequences, approximately 22% being singletons. The sample consisted of blood. All receptors derive from a man in his 70s in good health. Each CDR3 is given with its conserved first and last residue. A D gene is named only where the DNA matches it firmly. Some rows mark clone size as missing; the rest say once, few, many or name a class of expanded clone.

clone_size	d_call	j_call	v_call	cdr3_nt	cdr3_aa
-	TRBD1	TRBJ1-5	TRBV12-3/TRBV12-4	TGTGCCAGCGGACAGGGAGAGCCCCAGCATTTT	CASGQGEPQHF
few	-	TRBJ2-2	TRBV5-5	TGTGCCAGTAACAGCTTGAACACCGGGGAGCTGTTTTTT	CASNSLNTGELFF
-	TRBD2	TRBJ2-1	TRBV7-9	TGTGCCAGCAGCTTAGTCCAATTAGCGGGAGGGAAGCAGTTCTTC	CASSLVQLAGGKQFF
many	-	TRBJ1-2	TRBV19	TGTGCCAGTAGTATAGACTGGAACTATGGCTACACCTTC	CASSIDWNYGYTF
few	-	TRBJ1-4	TRBV20-1	TGCGGTGCTAGAGACCGGACAGCGCTCTTTGGCTCACTGTTTTTT	CGARDRTALFGSLFF
-	TRBD1	TRBJ1-2	TRBV5-1	TGCGCCAGCAGCTTGGAGGGGGACAGCACTAACTATGGCTACACCTTC	CASSLEGDSTNYGYTF
many	-	TRBJ2-6	TRBV28	TGTGCCAGCAGGGGCTCTGGGGCCAACGTCCTGACTTTC	CASRGSGANVLTF
many	TRBD1	TRBJ2-4	TRBV7-8	TGTGCCAGCAGCTCCAGGACAGGGCCTGAAAACATTCAGTACTTC	CASSSRTGPENIQYF
few	-	TRBJ1-6	TRBV20-1	TGCAGTGCTAGATGGGACGGGGATAATTCACCCCTCCACTTT	CSARWDGDNSPLHF
few	-	TRBJ2-3	TRBV12-3/TRBV12-4	TGTGCCAGCAGTTTACGGGACGGCAGCGCAGATACGCAGTATTTT	CASSLRDGSADTQYF
-	-	TRBJ2-6	TRBV9	TGTGCCAGCAGCGTAGGCAGGGTTGGGGCCAACGTCCTGACTTTC	CASSVGRVGANVLTF
few	-	TRBJ1-5	TRBV18	TGTGCCAGCTCAATCGTAGAGGGCAATCAGCCCCAGCATTTT	CASSIVEGNQPQHF
-	-	TRBJ2-5	TRBV7-2	TGTGCCAGCAGCCCTCAGCAGGGTCCCCAAGAGACCCAGTACTTC	CASSPQQGPQETQYF
few	-	TRBJ2-7	TRBV18	TGTGCCAGCTCACCACAGGGATCCTACGGGCAGTACTTC	CASSPQGSYGQYF
-	-	TRBJ1-2	TRBV5-1	TGCGCCAGCAGCTGGGGACTACCCGGACTATATGGCTACACCTTC	CASSWGLPGLYGYTF
-	TRBD2	TRBJ2-5	TRBV7-6	TGTGCCAGCAGATCTAACGGACTAGTAGGAGAGACCCAGTACTTC	CASRSNGLVGETQYF
-	TRBD2	TRBJ2-1	TRBV5-1	TGCGCCAGCAGCTTGGGGGGGGACTACCCTCTCCGGGAGCAGTTCTTC	CASSLGGDYPLREQFF
few	-	TRBJ1-2	TRBV7-8	TGTGCCGGCAGCCCAGCAAGCGGTGGCTACACCTTC	CAGSPASGGYTF
-	-	TRBJ2-5	TRBV9	TGTGCCAGCAGCGTAGGGGTTTCGGCGGCCCACCAGTACTTC	CASSVGVSAAHQYF
-	TRBD1	TRBJ1-1	TRBV30	TGTGCCTGGAACAGGGGGAGGGACACTGAAGCTTTCTTT	CAWNRGRDTEAFF
-	-	TRBJ2-5	TRBV5-5	TGTGCCAGCAGCTTTCAGAACAGGGAAGAGACCCAGTACTTC	CASSFQNREETQYF
few	-	TRBJ1-4	TRBV25-1	TGTGCCAGCAGTGCCTACGGTGGGGGCCGCGAAAAACTGTTTTTT	CASSAYGGGREKLFF
-	-	TRBJ2-1	TRBV2	TGTGCCAGCAGTGAAGGGCCCGATGAGCAGTTCTTC	CASSEGPDEQFF
-	TRBD2	TRBJ2-1	TRBV9	TGTGCCAGCAGCGTAGGAGCGGGAGGGTTTGACAATGAGCAGTTCTTC	CASSVGAGGFDNEQFF
few	-	TRBJ1-6	TRBV10-2	TGCGCCAGCCGGGGGGGGAATTCACCCCTCCACTTT	CASRGGNSPLHF
few	TRBD1	TRBJ1-1	TRBV5-4	TGTGCCAGCAGCTCTAAGCCCGGGACAGGGGTTAGGGTGGCGAACACTGAAGCTTTCTTT	CASSSKPGTGVRVANTEAFF
few	TRBD1	TRBJ2-7	TRBV6-2/TRBV6-3	TGTGCCAGCAGCCGTAGAAGGGACAGACATTACGGGCAGTACTTC	CASSRRRDRHYGQYF
-	TRBD1	TRBJ1-2	TRBV24-1	TGTGCCACCAGTGACCCAGGGGGCGCTGGCTATGGCTACACCTTC	CATSDPGGAGYGYTF
many	TRBD1	TRBJ2-3	TRBV29-1	TGCAGCACCCTGACAGGGATGACAGATACGCAGTATTTT	CSTLTGMTDTQYF
few	-	TRBJ1-2	TRBV7-3	TGTGCCAGCAGCTTAGGGGGGACGCAGGGAAAGAATGGCTACACCTTC	CASSLGGTQGKNGYTF
-	-	TRBJ2-2	TRBV28	TGTGCCAGCAACCTGGCCGTTCCCGGGGAGCTGTTTTTT	CASNLAVPGELFF
few	TRBD2	TRBJ2-3	TRBV12-3/TRBV12-4	TGTGCCAGCAGCCCCGGGACTAGCATTACAGATACGCAGTATTTT	CASSPGTSITDTQYF
few	TRBD1	TRBJ1-5	TRBV20-1	TGCAGTGCCACCGACAGGGAATCGGGCAATCAGCCCCAGCATTTT	CSATDRESGNQPQHF
few	-	TRBJ1-1	TRBV5-1	TGCGCCAGCAGCTTGGACCCGGGGGTGAACACTGAAGCTTTCTTT	CASSLDPGVNTEAFF
-	TRBD2	TRBJ2-1	TRBV18	TGTGCCAGCTCACCCCAGACTAGCGGGAAAAATGAGCAGTTCTTC	CASSPQTSGKNEQFF
few	-	TRBJ2-3	TRBV2	TGTGCCAGCAGTGAGTTTGCGGCAGATACGCAGTATTTT	CASSEFAADTQYF
-	TRBD2	TRBJ2-2	TRBV6-2/TRBV6-3	TGTGCCAGCAGTCCAACTAGCGCGAACACCGGGGAGCTGTTTTTT	CASSPTSANTGELFF
-	-	TRBJ1-1	TRBV20-1	TGCAGTGCTAGAGCCCCCCAGGGAGAAAACACTGAAGCTTTCTTT	CSARAPQGENTEAFF
-	TRBD2	TRBJ2-5	TRBV19	TGTGCCAGTAGTAAGGGACTAGCGGGAGCCGGGTACCAAGAGACCCAGTACTTC	CASSKGLAGAGYQETQYF
few	-	TRBJ1-5	TRBV29-1	TGCAGCGTTGAATTGGGTCAAAATCAGCCCCAGCATTTT	CSVELGQNQPQHF
-	-	TRBJ2-1	TRBV20-1	TGCAGTGCCCCCGCAGGGTCCGGATACAATGAGCAGTTCTTC	CSAPAGSGYNEQFF
many	-	TRBJ1-2	TRBV5-1	TGCGCCAGCAGCTTGGCCGGACCGCCTGCCTATGGCTACACCTTC	CASSLAGPPAYGYTF
few	TRBD1	TRBJ1-1	TRBV29-1	TGCAGCGATTCCGGGACAGGGAACACTGAAGCTTTCTTT	CSDSGTGNTEAFF